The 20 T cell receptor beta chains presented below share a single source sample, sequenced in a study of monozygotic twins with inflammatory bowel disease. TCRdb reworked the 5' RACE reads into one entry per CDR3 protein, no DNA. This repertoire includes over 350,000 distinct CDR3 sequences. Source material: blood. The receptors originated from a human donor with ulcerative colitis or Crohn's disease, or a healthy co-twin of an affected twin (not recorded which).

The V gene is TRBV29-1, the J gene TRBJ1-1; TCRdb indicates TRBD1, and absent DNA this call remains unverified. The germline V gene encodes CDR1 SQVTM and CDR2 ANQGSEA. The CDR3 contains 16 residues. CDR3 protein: CSVEDLHLNRGGEAFF.

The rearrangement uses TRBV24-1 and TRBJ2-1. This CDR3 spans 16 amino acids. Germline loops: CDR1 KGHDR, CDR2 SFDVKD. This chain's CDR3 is CATSDSAILSYNEQFF.

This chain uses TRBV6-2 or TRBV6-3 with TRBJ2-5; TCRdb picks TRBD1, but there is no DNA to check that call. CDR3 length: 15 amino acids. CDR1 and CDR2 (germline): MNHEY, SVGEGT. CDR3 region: CASSRTGGVAETQYF.

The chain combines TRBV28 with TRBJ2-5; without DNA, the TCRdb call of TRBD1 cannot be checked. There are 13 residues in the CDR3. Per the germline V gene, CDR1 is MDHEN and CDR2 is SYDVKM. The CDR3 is CAGQGQGKETQYF.

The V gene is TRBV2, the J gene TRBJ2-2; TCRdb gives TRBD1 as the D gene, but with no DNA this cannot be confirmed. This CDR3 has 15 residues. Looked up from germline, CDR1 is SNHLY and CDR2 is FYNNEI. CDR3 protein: CASRRQGPGSGELFF. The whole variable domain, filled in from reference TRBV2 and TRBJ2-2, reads EPEVTQTPSHQVTQMGQEVILRCVPISNHLYFYWYRQILGQKVEFLVSFYNNEISEKSEIFDDQFSVERPDGSNFTLKIRSTKLEDSAMYFCASRRQGPGSGELFFGEGSRLTVL.

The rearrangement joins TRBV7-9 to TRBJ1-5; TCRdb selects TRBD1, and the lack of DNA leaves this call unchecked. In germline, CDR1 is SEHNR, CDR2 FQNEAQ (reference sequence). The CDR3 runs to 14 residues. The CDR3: CASSDGTGNQPQHF.

CDR3 sequence: CASSPLDRQLSEQYF. The rearrangement uses TRBV7-9 and TRBJ2-7; the D gene TCRdb calls, TRBD1, cannot be checked with no DNA. Germline CDR1 is SEHNR and CDR2 is FQNEAQ (reference sequence). The CDR3 totals 15 residues.

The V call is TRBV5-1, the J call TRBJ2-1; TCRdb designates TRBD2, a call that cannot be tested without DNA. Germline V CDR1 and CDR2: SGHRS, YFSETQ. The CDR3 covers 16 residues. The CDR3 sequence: CASSLVSSGLYNEQFF. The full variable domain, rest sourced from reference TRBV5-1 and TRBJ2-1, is KAGVTQTPRYLIKTRGQQVTLSCSPISGHRSVSWYQQTPGQGLQFLFEYFSETQRNKGNFPGRFSGRQFSNSRSEMNVSTLELGDSALYLCASSLVSSGLYNEQFFGPGTRLTVL.

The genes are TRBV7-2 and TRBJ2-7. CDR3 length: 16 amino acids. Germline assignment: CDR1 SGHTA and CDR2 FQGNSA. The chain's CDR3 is CASSSSAAAGGYEQYF.

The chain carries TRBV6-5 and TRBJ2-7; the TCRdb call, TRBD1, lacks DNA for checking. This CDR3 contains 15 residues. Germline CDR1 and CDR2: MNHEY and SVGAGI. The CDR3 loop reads CASSYSGGSTYEQYF.

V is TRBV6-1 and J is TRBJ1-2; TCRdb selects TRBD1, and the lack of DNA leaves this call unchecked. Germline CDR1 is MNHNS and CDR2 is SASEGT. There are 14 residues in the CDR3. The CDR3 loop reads CASKGAGGVYGYTF.

CDR3 sequence reads: CASSSYYDNEQFF. This chain connects TRBV7-2 to TRBJ2-1. From germline, CDR1 is SGHTA and CDR2 FQGNSA. This CDR3 has 13 amino acids.

CDR3 sequence reads: CASSPDRGRGEKLFF. The gene calls are TRBV6-1 and TRBJ1-4; TCRdb's D call of TRBD1 is untestable without DNA. Looked up from germline, CDR1 is MNHNS and CDR2 is SASEGT. There are 15 residues in the CDR3.

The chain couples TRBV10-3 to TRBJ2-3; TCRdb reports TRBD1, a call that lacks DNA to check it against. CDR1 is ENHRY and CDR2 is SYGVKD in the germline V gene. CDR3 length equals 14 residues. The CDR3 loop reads CAISVARGTDTQYF.

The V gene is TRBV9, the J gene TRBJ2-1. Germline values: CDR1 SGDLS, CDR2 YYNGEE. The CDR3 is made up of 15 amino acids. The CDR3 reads CASSVGVSTSVEQFF.

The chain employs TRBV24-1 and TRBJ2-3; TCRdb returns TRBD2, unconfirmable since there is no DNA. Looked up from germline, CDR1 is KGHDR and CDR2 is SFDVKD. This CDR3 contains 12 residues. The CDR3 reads CATSDWTRPQYF.

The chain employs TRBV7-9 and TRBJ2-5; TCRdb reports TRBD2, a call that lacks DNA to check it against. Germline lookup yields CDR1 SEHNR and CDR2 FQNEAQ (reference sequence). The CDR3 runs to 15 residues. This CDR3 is CASSLGGPSGETQYF.

CDR3 protein: CASSQDSRDRGSLAVDNEQFF. V and J are TRBV4-2 and TRBJ2-1; TCRdb gives TRBD1 as the D gene, but with no DNA this cannot be confirmed. Germline assignment: CDR1 LGHNA and CDR2 YNFKEQ. The CDR3 sequence is 21 residues long.

The CDR3 loop reads CASSLSPYEQYF. J is TRBJ2-7 and V is TRBV12-3 or TRBV12-4. The CDR3 runs 12 residues.

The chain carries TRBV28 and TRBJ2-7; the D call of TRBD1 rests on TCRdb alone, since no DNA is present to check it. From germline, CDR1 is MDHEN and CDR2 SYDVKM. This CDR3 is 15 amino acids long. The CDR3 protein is CASRSGPNGGYEQYF.